The text below deals with one TCR beta chain. In germline, CDR1 is SGHTA, CDR2 FQGNSA. CDR3 length: 16 residues. V lost 1 base and J 5 bases, leaving 18 bases between the germline ends. The age range of participants was 18 to 89 years, with residence in about 25 US areas. Participants had their cohort set by participant-reported clinical history. The table came from immunoSEQ multiplex PCR; TCRdb's copy has only in-frame clones and leaves some out. This sample has 200,000 to 250,000 clones, with under 90% found just once. The record originates from a study of blood T cell repertoires in COVID-19. What was sequenced was PBMCs or T cells enriched from blood (not recorded which). This receptor was taken from a woman aged 55 to 70 who had recovered from COVID-19. This rearrangement joins TRBV7-2 to TRBJ2-7; possibly TRBD2 for D (6 bases). This CDR3 is CASSLGRRGLSDEQYF. The CDR3 DNA reads as TGTGCCAGCAGCTTAGGGCGGCGGGGCCTTTCTGACGAGCAGTACTTC.